Given below is one T cell receptor beta chain in context. Its antigen is as yet unknown. These data originate in a study of CD4 T cells in relation to SARS-CoV-2 and coronaviruses. Study-level background: TCR beta CDR3s were sequenced after 10-day antigen culture of PBMCs.

V was pared by 1 base and J by 6 bases, with 7 bases between. The CDR3 runs to 13 residues. CDR1 is SEHNR and CDR2 is FQNEAQ in the germline V gene (reference sequence). TCRdb's table, derived via immunoSEQ multiplex PCR, lists solely in-frame clones and lacks some. Among some 17,000 clones listed, about 70% were seen once. Unexposed donor CD4+ T cells date from 2011-2018, before the COVID-19 pandemic. Isolation of CD4+ T cells took place after nine to ten days in culture. Unexposed-donor CD4+ T cells were probed with SARS-CoV-2 S/N and four cold-coronavirus spikes, cells permitting. Some 1.9 million PBMCs per well were cultured with around 9.2 IU/ml IL-2.

The sequenced sample was CD4+ T cells from PBMCs, cultured in vitro. V and J are TRBV7-9 and TRBJ2-1; D is undetermined. The TCR was taken from a human donor in good health. The CDR3 here is CASSLGLANEQFF. The CDR3 region has the DNA TGTGCCAGCAGCTTAGGACTTGCCAATGAGCAGTTCTTC. The whole variable domain, remainder taken from reference TRBV7-9 and TRBJ2-1, is DTGVSQNPRHKITKRGQNVTFRCDPISEHNRLYWYRQTLGQGPEFLTYFQNEAQLEKSRLLSDRFSAERPKGSFSTLEIQRTEQGDSAMYLCASSLGLANEQFFGPGTRLTVL.